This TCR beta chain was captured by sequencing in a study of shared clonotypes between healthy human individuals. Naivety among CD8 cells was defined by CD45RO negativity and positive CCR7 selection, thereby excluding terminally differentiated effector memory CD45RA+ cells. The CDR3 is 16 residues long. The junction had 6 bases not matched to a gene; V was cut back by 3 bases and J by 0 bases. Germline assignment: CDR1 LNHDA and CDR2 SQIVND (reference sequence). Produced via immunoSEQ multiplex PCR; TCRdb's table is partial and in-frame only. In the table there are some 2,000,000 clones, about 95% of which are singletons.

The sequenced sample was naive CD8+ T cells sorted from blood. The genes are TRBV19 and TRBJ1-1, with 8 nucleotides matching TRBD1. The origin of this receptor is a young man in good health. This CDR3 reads CASSIGTGLMNTEAFF. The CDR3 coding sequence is TGTGCCAGTAGTATCGGGACAGGCTTAATGAACACTGAAGCTTTCTTT.